The 29 T cell receptor beta chains below were found in one sample sequenced in a study of T cells in Graves' hyperthyroidism and ophthalmopathy (dated by TCRdb to between 2019 and 2020). The receptor library was made with multiplex PCR. These reads were obtained on an Illumina HiSeq 2000. Amplification of TCR beta CDR3 regions was carried out from RNA transcripts. The first round of RT-PCR for the TCR CDR3 was performed with the HTBI primer set and the Qiagen OneStep RT-PCR kit. The public reads were reprocessed in TCRdb via fastp at Q25 and MiXCR, keeping in-frame beta chains. Each CDR3 protein appears once, grouped with its most common genes and DNA. The sample data list more than 500,000 distinct CDR3 sequences, and 46% of these were observed just once. The biggest ten clones account for around 19% of the sample. Sequenced sample: peripheral blood or thyroid tissue (not recorded which). These receptors all come from an adult woman with Graves' disease, either hyperthyroidism or ophthalmopathy (not recorded which).

The V call is TRBV5-1, the J call TRBJ1-3, with unresolved D. The CDR3 runs to 15 residues. Germline V lookup: CDR1 SGHRS, CDR2 YFSETQ. The germline V and J ends were trimmed by 0 bases and 4 bases, with 11 bases remaining between them. CDR3 sequence: CASSLAWGYGNTIYF. CDR3 DNA: TGCGCCAGCAGCTTGGCCTGGGGATACGGAAACACCATATATTTT.

The sample holds many counts of this clonotype. This chain links TRBV2 with TRBJ1-1; D might be TRBD1 (5 bases). Germline-derived CDR1 and CDR2 are SNHLY and FYNNEI. The CDR3 sequence is 12 residues long. The V end was cut by 6 bases, the J end by 6 bases, with 11 bases between. This chain's CDR3 is CASSGTGSEAFF. The CDR3 region has the DNA TGTGCCAGCAGCGGGACGGGGTCTGAAGCTTTCTTT.

The rearrangement links TRBV10-2 to TRBJ1-5; D gene uncertain. The germline V and J ends were trimmed by 2 bases and 3 bases, with 8 bases remaining between them. This CDR3 is 14 amino acids long. Per the germline V gene, CDR1 is WSHSY and CDR2 is SAAADI. CDR3 amino acids: CASSERLTNQPQHF. The CDR3 DNA follows: TGCGCCAGCAGTGAGAGACTGACCAATCAGCCCCAGCATTTT.

This clonotype was observed a few times. The chain carries TRBV6-5 and TRBJ2-5; D might be TRBD2 (5 bases). The CDR3 consists of 16 residues. V was shortened by 2 bases and J by 5 bases, with 18 bases between the two germline ends. The germline V gene encodes CDR1 MNHEY and CDR2 SVGAGI. Here the CDR3 reads CASSYVGVKATETQYF. CDR3 in DNA: TGTGCCAGCAGTTACGTCGGGGTTAAAGCGACGGAGACCCAGTACTTC.

As for this clonotype: The junction shows a germline mismatch at one end, possibly a read error. The J gene is TRBJ2-3, the V gene TRBV10-3, with D maybe TRBD1 (5 bases). The CDR3 extends over 15 amino acids. Germline V gene lookup returns CDR1 ENHRY and CDR2 SYGVKD. The CDR3 DNA is TGTGCCATCAGTGGGGGCGACTCTTTCACAGATACACAGTATTTT. Protein sequence: CAISGGDSFTDTQYF.

V and J are TRBV10-3 and TRBJ2-6; the D gene could be TRBD1 or TRBD2 (6 bases each). Trimming shortened V by 3 bases and J by 0 bases, and 12 bases separated the two germline ends. CDR1 and CDR2 (germline): ENHRY, SYGVKD. The CDR3 contains 17 residues. Written as DNA, the CDR3 is TGTGCCATCAGTGAAAGGGGGGCCGACTCTGGGGCCAACGTCCTGACTTTC. This encodes CAISERGADSGANVLTF.

This clonotype was seen a single time. V is TRBV2 and J is TRBJ2-3; the D is unclear. V was shortened by 3 bases and J by 1 base, with 11 bases between the two germline ends. The CDR3 has 15 amino acids. In germline, CDR1 is SNHLY, CDR2 FYNNEI. The CDR3 nucleotides read TGTGCCAGCAGTGACCTGCTTGGGGGCACAGATACGCAGTATTTT. Protein: CASSDLLGGTDTQYF.

This chain uses TRBV2 with TRBJ1-1; weak D call: TRBD1 (5 bases). The CDR3 sequence is 13 residues long. Germline lookup yields CDR1 SNHLY and CDR2 FYNNEI. Trimming left V 7 bases short and J 5 bases short, with 14 bases between. CDR3: CASNGGAGTEAFF. CDR3 nucleotide sequence: TGTGCCAGCAATGGCGGGGCTGGTACTGAAGCTTTCTTT.

This clonotype occurred many times. This chain connects TRBV7-9 to TRBJ2-7; D gene ambiguous. The CDR3 spans 11 residues. The germline gives CDR1 SEHNR, CDR2 FQNEAQ (reference sequence). Trimming took off 4 bases at V and 5 bases at J, with 6 bases between the two ends. The CDR3, as DNA: TGTGCCAGCAGCTGGATCAACGAGCAGTACTTC. Its protein is CASSWINEQYF.

The CDR3 region is CASSLKEGFYEQYF. DNA of the CDR3: TGTGCCAGCAGCTTAAAAGAGGGGTTCTACGAGCAGTACTTC. V and J are TRBV7-9 and TRBJ2-5, with D perhaps being TRBD1 or TRBD2 (5 bases each). The DNA end is a closer match to TRBJ2-7, so the J assignment may be wrong. The CDR3 consists of 14 residues. Germline-derived CDR1 and CDR2 are SEHNR and FQNEAQ (reference sequence).

Comment on this clonotype: The final CDR3 position lacks the conserved phenylalanine or tryptophan, pointing to a likely read error. It is unclear where the CDR3 begins or ends on the DNA, so no DNA is shown, and the CDR3 is as TCRdb lists it. The rearrangement joins TRBV29-1 to TRBJ1-4; TRBD1, the table's D call, lacks a check against the DNA. The CDR3 adds up to 13 amino acids, both ends counted. Germline V lookup: CDR1 SQVTM, CDR2 ANQGSEA. CDR3 residues: CSVANRFNEKLSL.

The chain carries TRBV2 and TRBJ2-5, with 11 nucleotides matching TRBD2. Trimming took 6 bases from V and 10 from J; bases not matched to a gene: 10. The CDR3 is 14 residues long. The germline V gene has CDR1 SNHLY and CDR2 FYNNEI. The CDR3 spells CASRNRLAGWSQYF. The DNA of the CDR3 is TGTGCCAGCAGGAACCGACTAGCGGGGTGGAGCCAGTACTTC. The variable domain in full, with the rest retrieved from reference TRBV2 and TRBJ2-5, is EPEVTQTPSHQVTQMGQEVILRCVPISNHLYFYWYRQILGQKVEFLVSFYNNEISEKSEIFDDQFSVERPDGSNFTLKIRSTKLEDSAMYFCASRNRLAGWSQYFGPGTRLLVL.

This chain uses TRBV15 with TRBJ2-5; maybe TRBD2 (6 bases). From germline, CDR1 is LNHNV and CDR2 YYDKDF (reference sequence). V dropped 0 bases and J dropped 2 bases, with 13 bases sitting between them. CDR3 length equals 16 residues. CDR3 protein: CATSRDHLALQETQYF. CDR3 DNA: TGTGCCACCAGCAGAGATCACCTAGCGCTACAAGAGACCCAGTACTTC.

V is TRBV12-3 or TRBV12-4 and J is TRBJ1-1; 9 bases line up with TRBD1. The junction had 10 bases not matched to a gene; V was cut back by 6 bases and J by 5 bases. The length of the CDR3 is 15 residues. The CDR3 nucleotides are TGTGCCAGCAGGTCCACAGGGGGCACTGGAACTGAAGCTTTCTTT. Amino acid sequence: CASRSTGGTGTEAFF.

This chain connects TRBV7-9 to TRBJ1-4, with a tentative D call TRBD1 (5 bases). The CDR3 consists of 17 residues. Per germline, CDR1 SEHNR and CDR2 FQNEAQ (reference sequence). V was shortened by 6 bases and J by 7 bases, with 24 bases between the two germline ends. The CDR3 coding sequence is TGTGCCAGCAGTCCTGACAGTCGGATGGGGATTAGTGAAAAACTGTTTTTT. Its translation is CASSPDSRMGISEKLFF.

This clonotype appeared once. Because the CDR3's place on the DNA is in doubt, the DNA is left out and the CDR3 is given as listed by TCRdb. The chain recombines TRBV25-1 with TRBJ2-5; TRBD2, the table's D call, was not compared with the DNA. Germline V gene data show CDR1 as MGHDK and CDR2 as SYGVNS. The CDR3 adds up to 17 amino acids, both ends counted. CDR3 protein: CACSARDLGGSQETQYF.

The gene calls are TRBV11-1 and TRBJ2-3; 10 nucleotides agree with TRBD1. Germline V CDR1 and CDR2: SGHAT, FQDESV (reference sequence). With 5 bases clipped from V and 3 bases from J, the junction kept 8 bases outside the gene matches. CDR3 length: 16 amino acids. The CDR3 protein is CASSPLWDRGTDTQYF. The CDR3 nucleotides are TGTGCCAGCAGCCCACTTTGGGACAGGGGAACAGATACGCAGTATTTT.

V gene TRBV25-1 combines with J gene TRBJ1-1; D is uncertain. Germline V lookup: CDR1 MGHDK, CDR2 SYGVNS. V lost 4 bases and J 3 bases, leaving 6 bases between the germline ends. This CDR3 comprises 12 residues. CDR3 amino acids: CASSAYHTEAFF. CDR3 nucleotide sequence: TGTGCCAGCAGTGCTTATCACACTGAAGCTTTCTTT.

The sample holds many counts of this clonotype. This chain uses TRBV4-1 with TRBJ2-7; D not resolved. The germline V and J ends were trimmed by 3 bases and 0 bases, with 18 bases remaining between them. The CDR3 totals 17 residues. Germline assignment: CDR1 MGHRA and CDR2 YSYEKL. CDR3 DNA sequence: TGCGCCAGCAGCCAGCATCCCACGGGTCTGAGCTCCTACGAGCAGTACTTC. This codes for CASSQHPTGLSSYEQYF.

The sample holds many counts of this clonotype. The J gene is TRBJ2-2, the V gene TRBV12-3 or TRBV12-4; 8 bases line up with TRBD1. The CDR3 consists of 15 residues. The trim removed 4 bases at V and 3 bases at J, leaving 4 bases unmatched. CDR3 region: CASSSGTGDTGELFF. In nucleotides, the CDR3 is TGTGCCAGCAGTTCAGGGACAGGAGACACCGGGGAGCTGTTTTTT.

The chain carries TRBV13 and TRBJ1-5; D is ambiguous. Germline CDR1 reads PRHDT; CDR2 reads FYEKMQ (reference sequence). CDR3 length equals 15 residues. V shed 5 bases and J shed 6 bases, with 17 bases lying between them. CDR3 loop: CASSVLGSGGQPQHF. CDR3 DNA: TGTGCCAGCAGCGTACTCGGGAGCGGTGGTCAGCCCCAGCATTTT.

This clonotype was counted only a few times. The rearrangement uses TRBV7-9 and TRBJ1-1; the match to TRBD1 covers 9 bases. Germline V CDR1 and CDR2: SEHNR, FQNEAQ (reference sequence). V dropped 3 bases and J dropped 1; count of bases not matched to a gene: 6. CDR3 length: 16 amino acids. The DNA of the CDR3 is TGTGCCAGCAGCTTGATCCCGGGACAGGGGAACACTGAAGCTTTCTTT. The encoded protein is CASSLIPGQGNTEAFF.

This clonotype was counted many times. This chain uses TRBV20-1 with TRBJ1-6, with 8 positions matching TRBD1. The germline CDR1 and CDR2 sequences are DFQATT and SNEGSKA (reference sequence). The CDR3 totals 15 residues. J gave up 8 bases and V 1 base, and 7 bases lay outside the gene matches. CDR3: CSARGGQGAYSPLHF. CDR3 bases: TGCAGTGCTAGAGGCGGACAGGGAGCCTATTCACCCCTCCACTTT.

The chain has TRBV2 and TRBJ2-2, with D possibly matching TRBD1 (6 bases). Trimming pared 2 bases from V and 6 bases from J, leaving 10 bases between. Germline values: CDR1 SNHLY, CDR2 FYNNEI. The CDR3 loop spans 14 amino acids. CDR3 sequence: CASSEQGSAGELFF. The CDR3 DNA follows: TGTGCCAGCAGTGAACAGGGGTCGGCCGGGGAGCTGTTTTTT.

The V call is TRBV20-1, the J call TRBJ1-6; 7 bases are shared with TRBD1. Trimming cost V 5 bases and J 10 bases; bases outside gene matches: 8. There are 13 residues in the CDR3. Per the germline V gene, CDR1 is DFQATT and CDR2 is SNEGSKA (reference sequence). This CDR3 is CSAPPGGGSPLHF. The CDR3 DNA reads as TGCAGTGCTCCCCCAGGGGGTGGGTCACCCCTCCACTTT.

This clonotype occurred many times. The chain recombines TRBV29-1 with TRBJ2-7; D is unresolved. Germline V gene sequence: CDR1 SQVTM, CDR2 ANQGSEA. Between the trimmed V and J ends, which lost 4 bases and 3 bases, there was a span of 13 bases. CDR3 length equals 13 residues. CDR3 amino acids: CSVGATGLYEQYF. CDR3 DNA sequence: TGCAGCGTTGGGGCCACCGGGCTCTACGAGCAGTACTTC.

This clonotype was counted a few times. The chain employs TRBV29-1 and TRBJ1-5; 8 bases are shared with TRBD1. The length of the CDR3 is 13 residues. After removal of 6 bases from V and 4 bases from J, the junction contained 5 bases not matched to a gene. Per germline, CDR1 SQVTM and CDR2 ANQGSEA. CDR3 coding DNA: TGCAGCGTCCCCGGGACAGGTAATCAGCCCCAGCATTTT. It is translated as CSVPGTGNQPQHF.

A remark on this clonotype: Given the absence of the conserved phenylalanine or tryptophan at the CDR3 end, a read error is likely. The DNA is omitted, as the CDR3 cannot be located on it reliably, and the CDR3 follows TCRdb's listing. The chain employs TRBV20-1 and TRBJ2-5. CDR1 is DFQATT, CDR2 SNEGSKA, per germline (reference sequence). The CDR3 totals 16 residues, both ends included. The CDR3 loop is CSARGTVFGCGYTFGS.

The CDR3 DNA follows: TGTGCCATCAGGGGACACCGGAATCAGCCCCAGCATTTT. Encoded protein: CAIRGHRNQPQHF. This rearrangement joins TRBV2 to TRBJ1-5; possible D gene TRBD1, 6 bases. V lost 10 bases and J lost 4, with 14 bases in between. Germline-derived CDR1 and CDR2 are SNHLY and FYNNEI. The CDR3 spans 13 residues.